Listed below are T cell receptor beta chains from one sample, sequenced in a study of molecular identifiers for immune sequencing clone quantification. TCRdb independently ran MiXCR on the PCR reads; one entry per CDR3 protein. Found here are approximately 100,000 distinct CDR3 sequences, under 40% of them singletons; the top ten hold 4% to 5%. Source material: naive CD8+ T cells from blood, with Jurkat cell RNA spiked in. The receptors derive from a human donor in good health. Some libraries in this study had Jurkat cell RNA spiked in. The CDR3 runs from the conserved cysteine through the conserved F or W. A D gene is named only where the DNA matches it firmly. Clone size, where shown, is once, few, many, or a class for clones that have expanded.

v_gene: TRBV28; j_gene: TRBJ2-7; abundance: many; d_gene: TRBD2; CDR3nt: TGTGCCAGCAGTGCCCTAACTAGCGGCGGTTTCTACGAGCAGTACTTC; CDR3aa: CASSALTSGGFYEQYF
v_gene: TRBV11-2; j_gene: TRBJ1-4; abundance: once; d_gene: -; CDR3nt: TGTGCCAGCAGCTTCCTCCTCCGGGGTACAACTAATGAAAAACTGTTTTTT; CDR3aa: CASSFLLRGTTNEKLFF
v_gene: TRBV20-1; j_gene: TRBJ1-1; abundance: many; d_gene: TRBD1; CDR3nt: TGCAGTGCTATTCGCAGGGGGCATCGCACTGAAGCTTTCTTT; CDR3aa: CSAIRRGHRTEAFF
v_gene: TRBV4-3; j_gene: TRBJ1-1; abundance: -; d_gene: TRBD1; CDR3nt: TGCGCCAGCAGCCAGCGCGACAGGGGGCTAGGGGGCACTGAAGCTTTCTTT; CDR3aa: CASSQRDRGLGGTEAFF
v_gene: TRBV27; j_gene: TRBJ2-3; abundance: -; d_gene: -; CDR3nt: TGTGCCAGCAGTTTATCGGGGTACGGCACAGATACGCAGTATTTT; CDR3aa: CASSLSGYGTDTQYF
v_gene: TRBV7-2; j_gene: TRBJ1-3; abundance: many; d_gene: -; CDR3nt: TGTGCCAGCAGCTTTGTCTCCAGGCTAGGAGGAAACACCATATATTTT; CDR3aa: CASSFVSRLGGNTIYF
v_gene: TRBV9; j_gene: TRBJ1-1; abundance: many; d_gene: TRBD1; CDR3nt: TGTGCCAGCAGCTTAAGCCGGGACAGGGGATCTGAAGCTTTCTTT; CDR3aa: CASSLSRDRGSEAFF
v_gene: TRBV9; j_gene: TRBJ2-1; abundance: few; d_gene: TRBD1; CDR3nt: TGTGCCAGCAGCACAGGACAGGGGGCAGGTGATGAGCAGTTCTTC; CDR3aa: CASSTGQGAGDEQFF
v_gene: TRBV6-5; j_gene: TRBJ2-1; abundance: many; d_gene: TRBD2; CDR3nt: TGTGGGACTAGCGGGAGGGCCGGTGAGCAGTTCTTC; CDR3aa: CGTSGRAGEQFF
v_gene: TRBV20-1; j_gene: TRBJ2-3; abundance: few; d_gene: -; CDR3nt: TGCAGTGCTAGTAGTCCGGCTTGGCTACAAAGGGTAGCGGATACGCAGTATTTT; CDR3aa: CSASSPAWLQRVADTQYF
v_gene: TRBV12-3/TRBV12-4; j_gene: TRBJ1-4; abundance: -; d_gene: -; CDR3nt: TGTGCCAGCAGTTTTGTGGATGAAAAACTGTTTTTT; CDR3aa: CASSFVDEKLFF
v_gene: TRBV6-4; j_gene: TRBJ2-5; abundance: -; d_gene: -; CDR3nt: TGTGCCAGCGGTGATTCGGGGGGCGCGGGCCAAGACACCCAGTACTTT; CDR3aa: CASGDSGGAGQDTQYF
v_gene: TRBV11-2; j_gene: TRBJ1-1; abundance: many; d_gene: -; CDR3nt: TGTGCCAGCAGCTTCACAGGCTCTGAGGGGTACCAATATAAAGCTTTCTTT; CDR3aa: CASSFTGSEGYQYKAFF
v_gene: TRBV7-6; j_gene: TRBJ1-1; abundance: -; d_gene: -; CDR3nt: TGTGCCAGCAGCTTAGTGCGGGGCCGAGTGAACACTGAAGCTTTCTTT; CDR3aa: CASSLVRGRVNTEAFF
v_gene: TRBV29-1; j_gene: TRBJ2-1; abundance: few; d_gene: -; CDR3nt: TGCAGCGTTGTAATGGTCAGCTACAATGAGCAGTTCTTC; CDR3aa: CSVVMVSYNEQFF
v_gene: TRBV5-1; j_gene: TRBJ2-7; abundance: -; d_gene: -; CDR3nt: TGCGCCAGCAGCTTGGCATTGAGCCCAGGATCCTTC; CDR3aa: CASSLALSPGSF
v_gene: TRBV29-1; j_gene: TRBJ2-1; abundance: -; d_gene: -; CDR3nt: TGCAGCGTTGCCCGGACGGAGTCCTACAATGAGCAGTTCTTC; CDR3aa: CSVARTESYNEQFF
v_gene: TRBV6-5; j_gene: TRBJ2-1; abundance: -; d_gene: -; CDR3nt: TGTGCCAGCAGTCACGTGGGCAATGAGCAGTTCTTC; CDR3aa: CASSHVGNEQFF
v_gene: TRBV6-1; j_gene: TRBJ1-1; abundance: few; d_gene: -; CDR3nt: TGTGCCAGCAAGGTCACTGAAGCTTTCTTT; CDR3aa: CASKVTEAFF
v_gene: TRBV4-3; j_gene: TRBJ1-4; abundance: -; d_gene: -; CDR3nt: TGCGCCAGCAGCCAAGTCGGAAAGACAACTAATGAAAAACTGTTTTTT; CDR3aa: CASSQVGKTTNEKLFF
v_gene: TRBV6-2/TRBV6-3; j_gene: TRBJ1-1; abundance: -; d_gene: -; CDR3nt: TGTGCCAGCAGTATCGTGGGCACTGAAGCTTTCTTT; CDR3aa: CASSIVGTEAFF
v_gene: TRBV4-2; j_gene: TRBJ1-5; abundance: many; d_gene: -; CDR3nt: TGTGCCAGCAGCCAAGAACAAGGGGCGAGCAATCAGCCCCAGCATTTT; CDR3aa: CASSQEQGASNQPQHF
v_gene: TRBV7-8; j_gene: TRBJ1-2; abundance: -; d_gene: -; CDR3nt: TGTGCCAGCAGCTTACTTGCAGGTTACATTTTCGACTCTGGCTACACCTTC; CDR3aa: CASSLLAGYIFDSGYTF
v_gene: TRBV28; j_gene: TRBJ1-1; abundance: -; d_gene: -; CDR3nt: TGTGCCAGCAGTTTATATCCCACAGGGTCTGAAGCTTTCTTT; CDR3aa: CASSLYPTGSEAFF
v_gene: TRBV29-1; j_gene: TRBJ2-5; abundance: -; d_gene: -; CDR3nt: TGCAGCACTTCCCGGAGGGGGACTGCACAAGAGACCCAGTACTTC; CDR3aa: CSTSRRGTAQETQYF
v_gene: TRBV7-9; j_gene: TRBJ1-1; abundance: many; d_gene: TRBD1; CDR3nt: TGTGCCAGCAGGACAGGGGGCGAGGTAGCTTTCTTT; CDR3aa: CASRTGGEVAFF
v_gene: TRBV14; j_gene: TRBJ1-1; abundance: -; d_gene: -; CDR3nt: TGTGCCAGCAATGGGATGGGCACTGAAGCTTTCTTT; CDR3aa: CASNGMGTEAFF
v_gene: TRBV20-1; j_gene: TRBJ2-1; abundance: -; d_gene: -; CDR3nt: TGCAGTGCTAGGGAACAGGTGCTCTACAATGAGCAGTTCTTC; CDR3aa: CSAREQVLYNEQFF
v_gene: TRBV7-2; j_gene: TRBJ2-7; abundance: many; d_gene: -; CDR3nt: TGTGCCAGCAGCTTAGGGGGAGTCGGGTACGAGCAGTACTTC; CDR3aa: CASSLGGVGYEQYF
v_gene: TRBV7-9; j_gene: TRBJ2-5; abundance: -; d_gene: -; CDR3nt: TGTGCCAGCAGCTACCCAGGGGTTTTGGAGACCCAGTACTTC; CDR3aa: CASSYPGVLETQYF
v_gene: TRBV20-1; j_gene: TRBJ2-2; abundance: few; d_gene: -; CDR3nt: TGCAGTGCTAGGCTAGTTGGGGAGCTGTTTTTT; CDR3aa: CSARLVGELFF
v_gene: TRBV15; j_gene: TRBJ1-5; abundance: -; d_gene: -; CDR3nt: TGTGCCACCAGCAGAGATCGTAATCAGCCCCAGCATTTT; CDR3aa: CATSRDRNQPQHF
v_gene: TRBV2; j_gene: TRBJ1-6; abundance: -; d_gene: -; CDR3nt: TGTGCCAGCAGTGATATGCGATGGAATTCACCCCTCCACTTT; CDR3aa: CASSDMRWNSPLHF
v_gene: TRBV28; j_gene: TRBJ1-2; abundance: few; d_gene: -; CDR3nt: TGTGCCAGCAGTTTGGGGTGGGGCGTCGACTATGGCTACACCTTC; CDR3aa: CASSLGWGVDYGYTF
v_gene: TRBV28; j_gene: TRBJ2-3; abundance: -; d_gene: TRBD2; CDR3nt: TGTGCCAGCAGTTTGAGTCTAGGACTAGCGACGGATACGCAGTATTTT; CDR3aa: CASSLSLGLATDTQYF
v_gene: TRBV2; j_gene: TRBJ1-1; abundance: many; d_gene: -; CDR3nt: TGTGCCACCAAAGAAGGGGGGACTGAAGCTTTCTTT; CDR3aa: CATKEGGTEAFF
v_gene: TRBV7-3; j_gene: TRBJ2-1; abundance: -; d_gene: -; CDR3nt: TGTGCCAGCAGCTTAGGCAGCCTCAATGAGCAGTTCTTC; CDR3aa: CASSLGSLNEQFF
v_gene: TRBV16; j_gene: TRBJ1-1; abundance: few; d_gene: TRBD1; CDR3nt: TGTGCCAGCAGCCAATTTTCTGTCCAGGGGGGCACGAACACTGAAGCTTTCTTT; CDR3aa: CASSQFSVQGGTNTEAFF
v_gene: TRBV4-2; j_gene: TRBJ1-1; abundance: many; d_gene: -; CDR3nt: TGTGCCAGCAGCCAAGGTGTAAGTAGAGCTTTCTTT; CDR3aa: CASSQGVSRAFF
v_gene: TRBV7-2; j_gene: TRBJ2-7; abundance: many; d_gene: TRBD2; CDR3nt: TGTGCCAGCAGCTTAGCCGGGGCGGCTAGCGGTGCCTACGAGCAGTACTTC; CDR3aa: CASSLAGAASGAYEQYF
v_gene: TRBV4-3; j_gene: TRBJ2-7; abundance: -; d_gene: -; CDR3nt: TGCGCCAGCAGCCAAGAAAGCCAGGGCTACGAGCGGTACTTC; CDR3aa: CASSQESQGYERYF
v_gene: TRBV6-5; j_gene: TRBJ1-5; abundance: -; d_gene: -; CDR3nt: TGTGCCAGCAGCACCTTGCCCCGGGCGGATCAGCCCCAGCATTTT; CDR3aa: CASSTLPRADQPQHF
v_gene: TRBV5-4; j_gene: TRBJ2-7; abundance: many; d_gene: -; CDR3nt: TGTGCCAGCAGCTCGGCCCCGGGTGGTTCCTACGAGCAGTACTTC; CDR3aa: CASSSAPGGSYEQYF
v_gene: TRBV28; j_gene: TRBJ2-2; abundance: many; d_gene: TRBD2; CDR3nt: TGTGCCAGCAGCCCTCCCAAAGCGGGAACCGGGGAGCTGTTTTTT; CDR3aa: CASSPPKAGTGELFF
v_gene: TRBV20-1; j_gene: TRBJ2-7; abundance: -; d_gene: TRBD1; CDR3nt: TGCAGTGCTAGGTCGCAGGGGGCCGCTAGCCTTCTCGAGCAGTACTTC; CDR3aa: CSARSQGAASLLEQYF
v_gene: TRBV20-1; j_gene: TRBJ2-1; abundance: -; d_gene: TRBD2; CDR3nt: TGCAGTGCTAGGGGTGGGACTAGACTCAATGAGCAGTTCTTC; CDR3aa: CSARGGTRLNEQFF
v_gene: TRBV7-2; j_gene: TRBJ2-7; abundance: -; d_gene: TRBD2; CDR3nt: TGTGCCAGCAGCTCACTAGCGGGAGTGAGGTTGGACGAGCAGTACTTC; CDR3aa: CASSSLAGVRLDEQYF
v_gene: TRBV24-1; j_gene: TRBJ2-1; abundance: -; d_gene: -; CDR3nt: TGTGCCACCAGACCCCTACTGAGCTCCTACAATGAGCAGTTCTTC; CDR3aa: CATRPLLSSYNEQFF
v_gene: TRBV11-2; j_gene: TRBJ2-7; abundance: few; d_gene: TRBD1; CDR3nt: TGTGCCAGCAGCTTCGCAGGGACAGACGAGCAGTACTTC; CDR3aa: CASSFAGTDEQYF